The clone carrying this T cell receptor beta chain was recorded once. Its antigen is not known. These data originate in a study of OX40 agonist ivuxolimab in advanced cancers. Study-wide background: As their treatment, patients were administered ivuxolimab, an agonistic anti-OX40 (CD134) antibody. The group had a mean age of around 60 years, ranged from about 23 to 85, and was just under 85% male. Findings and limits, study-wide: Part of the nonresponder group also had normalized T-cell clonal expansion that was low.

CDR1 is SEHNR and CDR2 is FQNEAQ in the germline V gene (reference sequence). Trimming stripped 5 bases from V and 2 bases from J, with 18 bases between. CDR3 length: 16 residues. Clones were sequenced by immunoSEQ multiplex PCR, and TCRdb holds only the in-frame ones, with some missing. The sample shows some 40,000 clones, almost 80% of them seen only once. The V gene is TRBV7-9, the J gene TRBJ1-2; a possible D gene is TRBD1 (5 bases). The receptor was isolated from an adult with an advanced solid tumor such as melanoma, head and neck, liver or kidney cancer. The sequenced sample was CD4+ or CD8+ T cells sorted from blood, obtained in a trial of the OX40 agonist ivuxolimab. In DNA form, the CDR3 reads TGTGCCAGCAGCATACGGGACTCACTTTCCAACTATGGCTACACCTTC. Amino acids: CASSIRDSLSNYGYTF.